This paragraph reports one TCR beta chain. Multiple sclerosis controls were treatment-naive patients with stable or active relapsing-remitting disease. The CD8+ and CD4+ T cells were negatively isolated, with the TEMRA cells enriched by FACS. Trimming cost V 5 bases and J 2 bases, with 13 bases left between them. The CDR3 loop spans 16 amino acids. This entry comes from a study of CD8 T cells in Susac syndrome. With random hexamers, reverse transcription was performed on 0.5 to 1 ug of RNA. Amplification of the TCR beta CDR3 was carried out by immunoSEQ multiplex PCR, which spanned a total of 54 Vbeta and 13 Jbeta segments. Using its own MiXCR run on the immunoSEQ multiplex PCR reads, TCRdb lists one record per CDR3 protein. Here the sample spans fewer than 350,000 distinct CDR3 sequences, about 89% being singletons.

The J gene is TRBJ1-6, the V gene TRBV12-3 or TRBV12-4; D is unresolved. The receptor comes from a human donor with multiple sclerosis. The sample comprised CD8+ T cells from PBMCs. Written as DNA, the CDR3 is TGTGCCAGCAGTGAGGGAGGTGGTGCCTATAATTCACCCCTCCACTTT. As protein: CASSEGGGAYNSPLHF.